This passage covers 26 T cell receptor beta chains from one sample sequenced in a study of cytomegalovirus exposure and HLA in healthy donors. The PCR was carried out with 60 Vbeta primers and 13 Jbeta primers. Sequenced by immunoSEQ multiplex PCR; TCRdb stores in-frame clones only, minus some. The repertoire holds 150,000 to 200,000 clones, 65% to 85% seen once, with around 1.6% in the top ten. The sequencing sample was made of PBMCs. The receptors originated from a woman between 18 and 30 years old in good health and CMV-seronegative.

V is TRBV19 and J is TRBJ1-5; D possibly corresponds to TRBD1 (5 bases). CDR1 and CDR2 (germline): LNHDA, SQIVND (reference sequence). The CDR3 is made up of 15 amino acids. Trimming cost V 5 bases and J 7 bases, with 18 bases left between them. The CDR3 DNA follows: TGTGCCAGTAGTGAGACCGGGGGGTCGAGGCAGCCCCAGCATTTT. As protein: CASSETGGSRQPQHF. The full variable domain, completed using reference TRBV19 and TRBJ1-5, is DGGITQSPKYLFRKEGQNVTLSCEQNLNHDAMYWYRQDPGQGLRLIYYSQIVNDFQKGDIAEGYSVSREKKESFPLTVTSAQKNPTAFYLCASSETGGSRQPQHFGDGTRLSIL.

The chain employs TRBV19 and TRBJ2-3; 8 bases align to TRBD1. The length of the CDR3 is 15 residues. Per the germline V gene, CDR1 is LNHDA and CDR2 is SQIVND (reference sequence). V gave up 6 bases and J gave up 4 bases; unmatched junction bases: 9. CDR3 in amino acids: CASRVTGVRSDTQYF. In nucleotides, the CDR3 is TGTGCCAGTAGGGTGACAGGGGTGAGGTCAGATACGCAGTATTTT.

This sequence joins TRBV20-1 and TRBJ1-1; D not resolved. The V gene's germline CDR1 is DFQATT and CDR2 SNEGSKA (reference sequence). This CDR3 comprises 10 residues. The V gene lost 0 bases and the J gene lost 10 bases, with 6 bases spanning the gap. The CDR3 coding sequence is TGCAGTGCTAGAGAGGGGAGAGCTTTCTTT. Translation: CSAREGRAFF.

The chain employs TRBV2 and TRBJ1-2, with a weak D call TRBD1 (6 bases). Trimming took off 5 bases at V and 8 bases at J, with 21 bases between the two ends. The CDR3 loop spans 15 amino acids. The germline CDR1 and CDR2 sequences are SNHLY and FYNNEI. This chain's CDR3 is CASSSGTRESGGYTF. In DNA, the CDR3 is TGTGCCAGCAGTTCCGGGACACGAGAAAGCGGAGGCTACACCTTC.

The chain couples TRBV7-2 to TRBJ1-2; D remains ambiguous. V was clipped by 2 bases and J by 2 bases, with 6 bases between them. The CDR3 runs to 13 residues. Per the germline V gene, CDR1 is SGHTA and CDR2 is FQGNSA. CDR3 amino acids: CASSLLVNYGYTF. The CDR3 nucleotides read TGTGCCAGCAGCTTACTTGTGAACTATGGCTACACCTTC.

This clone occurred once. V is TRBV5-1 and J is TRBJ2-5, with D perhaps TRBD2 (5 bases). CDR1 SGHRS and CDR2 YFSETQ come from the germline V gene. V was trimmed by 1 base and J by 5 bases, leaving 9 bases between them. The CDR3 is 13 amino acids. The CDR3 nucleotides read TGCGCCAGCAGCTTGCCTAGCTGGGAGACCCAGTACTTC. Protein product: CASSLPSWETQYF.

V gene TRBV5-1 combines with J gene TRBJ1-1; 9 bases are a match to TRBD1. The V gene's germline CDR1 is SGHRS and CDR2 YFSETQ. V was clipped by 3 bases and J by 5 bases; unmatched bases: 5. CDR3 length equals 14 residues. The CDR3 bases are TGCGCCAGCAGCTGGGGACAGGGAAAAACTGAAGCTTTCTTT. This gives the protein CASSWGQGKTEAFF.

The chain is built from TRBV5-1 and TRBJ2-3, with 8 bases lining up with TRBD2. J gave up 3 bases and V 4 bases, and 4 bases lay outside the gene matches. The CDR3 has 14 residues. CDR1 and CDR2 (germline): SGHRS, YFSETQ. The CDR3, as DNA: TGCGCCAGCAGCCCCGGACTAGCAACAGATACGCAGTATTTT. Its translation: CASSPGLATDTQYF.

This chain connects TRBV11-2 to TRBJ1-6; a weak D match, TRBD1 (6 bases). Germline V lookup: CDR1 SGHAT, CDR2 FQNNGV. The V and J ends lost 8 bases and 10 bases respectively, with 18 bases between them. The CDR3 extends over 14 amino acids. In DNA, the CDR3 is TGTGCCAGCGGCCAAAACAGGGTTGGGTCACCCCTCCACTTT. It encodes CASGQNRVGSPLHF.

V and J are TRBV19 and TRBJ2-5, with 16 bases that match TRBD2. J was trimmed by 5 bases and V by 3 bases; bases with no gene match: 3. CDR1 is LNHDA, CDR2 SQIVND, per germline (reference sequence). The CDR3 spans 16 residues. Here the CDR3 DNA reads TGTGCCAGTAGTATGGGACTAGCGGGGGGGCAGGAGACCCAGTACTTC. Encoded protein: CASSMGLAGGQETQYF.

This chain links TRBV27 with TRBJ2-5, with D possibly TRBD1 on 6 matching bases. CDR3 length: 12 amino acids. Germline V lookup: CDR1 MNHEY, CDR2 SMNVEV (reference sequence). Trimming shortened V by 6 bases and J by 7 bases, and 12 bases separated the two germline ends. This chain's CDR3 is CASSQGGGTQYF. DNA of the CDR3: TGTGCCAGCAGCCAAGGGGGTGGGACCCAGTACTTC.

V and J are TRBV5-4 and TRBJ1-1; D not resolved. The V and J ends lost 5 bases and 1 base respectively, with 15 bases between them. The V gene's germline CDR1 is SGHNT and CDR2 YYREEE (reference sequence). This CDR3 region has 15 residues. The CDR3 is CASRTGPTGNTEAFF. CDR3 DNA: TGTGCCAGCAGGACGGGTCCCACGGGGAACACTGAAGCTTTCTTT.

This rearrangement joins TRBV6-1 to TRBJ1-2; the match to TRBD1 covers 9 bases. CDR1 is MNHNS and CDR2 is SASEGT in the germline V gene. J was trimmed by 8 bases and V by 8 bases; bases with no gene match: 9. The CDR3 is made up of 13 amino acids. This CDR3 is CASYPTGGLGYTF. DNA of the CDR3: TGTGCCAGCTACCCGACAGGGGGATTAGGCTACACCTTC.

Concerning this clone itself: Compared with germline, one end of the junction differs, possibly owing to a read error. V is TRBV18 and J is TRBJ1-2; D is unclear. Germline V gives CDR1 KGHSH, CDR2 LQKENI. The CDR3 covers 15 residues. The CDR3 sequence is CASSLLSGTPEGFAF. The CDR3 nucleotides are TGTGCCAGCTCACTCCTCTCAGGAACCCCAGAGGGTTTTGCCTTC.

Only one count was recorded for this clone. The chain is built from TRBV18 and TRBJ1-6; unclear D gene. CDR3 size: 18 residues. Germline V gene lookup returns CDR1 KGHSH and CDR2 LQKENI. Trimming left V 1 base short and J 0 bases short, with 13 bases between. CDR3 sequence: CASSPRQEGSSYNSPLHF. CDR3 DNA: TGTGCCAGCTCACCACGGCAGGAAGGGAGCTCCTATAATTCACCCCTCCACTTT.

V is TRBV18 and J is TRBJ2-1, with 12 bases matching TRBD2. The germline V gene has CDR1 KGHSH and CDR2 LQKENI. J lost 10 bases, V lost 4 bases, and 8 bases had no gene match. The CDR3 has 15 amino acids. The CDR3 sequence is CASSLEGLAGVEQFF. The CDR3 DNA reads TGTGCCAGCTCACTCGAGGGACTAGCGGGCGTAGAGCAGTTCTTC.

The genes are TRBV15 and TRBJ2-3, with D tentatively TRBD1 (6 bases). The CDR3 covers 11 residues. Trimming left V 5 bases short and J 10 bases short, with 10 bases between. The germline CDR1 and CDR2 sequences are LNHNV and YYDKDF (reference sequence). The CDR3 DNA reads TGTGCCACCAGCCGCCAGGGGTCGCAGTATTTT. This sequence encodes CATSRQGSQYF.

A note on this clone: The junction does not match germline at one end; this may be a read error. The V and J genes are TRBV19 and TRBJ1-2; D not resolved. The germline CDR1 and CDR2 sequences are LNHDA and SQIVND (reference sequence). There are 12 residues in the CDR3. The CDR3 reads CASSIAGLRPAF. In DNA form, the CDR3 reads TGTGCCAGTAGTATAGCAGGACTCCGACCGGCCTTC.

Here the CDR3 DNA reads TGTGCCAGCAGCCAAGATGATGGGGCAGCGAGAAACACCATATATTTT. It encodes CASSQDDGAARNTIYF. The chain joins TRBV4-2 to TRBJ1-3, with D possibly matching TRBD1 (5 bases). Per germline, CDR1 LGHNA and CDR2 YNFKEQ. The V end lost 0 bases, the J end lost 5 bases, and 14 bases lay between the germline ends. There are 16 residues in the CDR3.

V usage is TRBV5-1 and J usage is TRBJ2-3; TRBD1 agrees at 10 bases. Losses at the gene ends were 3 bases for V and 4 bases for J; bases not matched to a gene: 2. Germline V lookup: CDR1 SGHRS, CDR2 YFSETQ. This CDR3 has 14 amino acids. DNA for the CDR3: TGCGCCAGCAGCTCGACAGGGGGCGCAGATACGCAGTATTTT. Translating it yields CASSSTGGADTQYF.

The V gene is TRBV6-1, the J gene TRBJ2-3; weak D call: TRBD1 (6 bases). The CDR3 totals 13 residues. Germline V gene lookup returns CDR1 MNHNS and CDR2 SASEGT. V gave up 5 bases and J gave up 6 bases, with 12 bases separating them. CDR3 bases: TGTGCCAGCAGTACCCACAGGGAGGATACGCAGTATTTT. It specifies CASSTHREDTQYF.

The chain combines TRBV11-2 with TRBJ2-5, with D perhaps matching TRBD2 (5 bases). Germline V gene data show CDR1 as SGHAT and CDR2 as FQNNGV. V dropped 1 base and J dropped 2 bases, with 14 bases sitting between them. CDR3 size: 16 residues. The CDR3 reads CASSLGGSGNQETQYF. The CDR3 nucleotides are TGTGCCAGCAGCTTAGGGGGTTCGGGAAATCAAGAGACCCAGTACTTC.

The chain is built from TRBV20-1 and TRBJ1-2, with unresolved D. CDR3 size: 8 residues. In germline, CDR1 is DFQATT, CDR2 SNEGSKA (reference sequence). The CDR3 DNA follows: TGCACCCCTTCCGGCTACACCTTC. Translation gives CTPSGYTF.

This chain uses TRBV2 with TRBJ2-5; 7 bases align to TRBD1. Losses at the gene ends were 6 bases for V and 4 bases for J; bases not matched to a gene: 5. Per germline, CDR1 SNHLY and CDR2 FYNNEI. This CDR3 contains 13 residues. The CDR3 nucleotides are TGTGCCAGCAGGGAGGACAGGAGAGAGACCCAGTACTTC. Its protein product is CASREDRRETQYF.

The CDR3 spells CASSFRTGLNTEAFF. CDR3 in DNA: TGCGCCAGCAGCTTTCGGACAGGCCTTAACACTGAAGCTTTCTTT. The chain has TRBV5-1 and TRBJ1-1, with 7 bases matching TRBD1. The trim removed 2 bases at V and 2 bases at J, leaving 6 bases unmatched. CDR1 SGHRS and CDR2 YFSETQ come from the germline V gene. CDR3 length: 15 residues.

The V call is TRBV19, the J call TRBJ1-5, with D possibly matching TRBD1 (6 bases). V shed 7 bases and J shed 7 bases, with 20 bases lying between them. Germline V gene lookup returns CDR1 LNHDA and CDR2 SQIVND (reference sequence). This CDR3 contains 15 residues. CDR3 region: CASMYGTGMRQPQHF. The CDR3 DNA follows: TGTGCCAGTATGTACGGAACAGGGATGAGGCAGCCCCAGCATTTT. Full variable domain (outside the CDR3, taken from reference TRBV19 and TRBJ1-5): DGGITQSPKYLFRKEGQNVTLSCEQNLNHDAMYWYRQDPGQGLRLIYYSQIVNDFQKGDIAEGYSVSREKKESFPLTVTSAQKNPTAFYLCASMYGTGMRQPQHFGDGTRLSIL.